This T cell receptor beta chain was found in a study of human T cells and chemical hapten exposure. Regarding the study as a whole: TCRs exceeding 1 in 1000 frequency stayed unchanged with DPC sensitization.

Losses at the gene ends were 1 base for V and 2 bases for J; bases not matched to a gene: 7. The CDR3 totals 17 residues. CDR1 is SNHLY and CDR2 is FYNNEI in the germline V gene. Unfractionated whole blood yielded the extracted total RNA. Individual cDNA molecules each carried unique molecular identifiers attached by the library. How the authors handled the data: Counting gave a median of 95,638 TCRs per sample, with values ranging from about 20,000 to 750,000. TCRdb recomputed calls from the 5' RACE reads with MiXCR, one row per CDR3 protein. TCRdb, not the original authors, processed these V and J calls. The data show some 150,000 distinct CDR3 sequences, 4.1% seen once. This clonotype was seen at least ten times. Its specificity is not known.

This TCR was sampled from a female donor in good health. V and J are TRBV2 and TRBJ2-3; TRBD2 agrees at 9 bases. CDR3: CASSEVVGGGATDTQYF. As DNA, the CDR3 is TGTGCCAGCAGTGAAGTGGTCGGCGGGGGGGCCACAGATACGCAGTATTTT.